The TCR beta chain described here comes from a study of beta chain features in type 1 diabetes. Germline V gene data show CDR1 as MGHDK and CDR2 as SYGVNS. Trimming removed 4 bases from V and 2 bases from J, with 10 bases in between. This CDR3 is built from 14 residues. Whole-study results and caveats: Any PCR bias toward short templates would affect both groups alike. Since sequencing was performed on cDNA, cells with high TCR expression could be over-represented.

This clone has more than one count but fewer than ten. Antigen specificity is unknown. cDNA synthesis used the whole RNA isolate, giving expressed TCRB sequences. Sequencing was performed with immunoSEQ multiplex PCR; in TCRdb, only in-frame clones are kept and a portion is missing. The sample records about 250,000 clones, 13% to 15% being singletons. This chain connects TRBV25-1 to TRBJ2-3, with D possibly TRBD1 on 6 matching bases. The source material was naive CD4+ T cells from blood. The sequence was collected from a woman in her forties in good health. CDR3 coding DNA: TGTGCCAGCAGTGGGCAGGGGTACACAGATACGCAGTATTTT. This translates into CASSGQGYTDTQYF.